What follows are 30 T cell receptor beta chains derived from one specimen sequenced in a study of CD8+CD57+ T cells in acquired aplastic anemia (dated by TCRdb to between 2018 and 2020). The sequencer was an Illumina HiSeq 2000. Genomic DNA served as template for TCR beta VDJ combination and CDR3 sequence profiling. The raw public reads went through TCRdb reprocessing: fastp at Q25, MiXCR clone calling, in-frame beta chains kept. Each CDR3 protein appears once, grouped with its most common genes and DNA. In all, the sample holds hundreds of thousands of distinct CDR3 sequences, and 55% to 70% of those were seen once. The top ten constitute less than 4% of the sample. The sample was sorted CD4+, CD8+, or CD8+CD57+ T cells (not recorded which) from PBMCs. Receptors originate from a human donor in good health, serving as a control.

This clonotype was recorded many times. The chain has TRBV5-6 and TRBJ2-3; 9 bases fit TRBD1. CDR1 SGHDT and CDR2 YYEEEE come from the germline V gene. This CDR3 spans 15 amino acids. The V segment lost 3 bases and the J segment 8 bases; nucleotides outside the gene matches: 10. CDR3 sequence (DNA): TGTGCCAGCAGCTACCGGGACAGGGTCCGGGTTACGCAGTATTTT. It translates to CASSYRDRVRVTQYF.

This chain links TRBV5-6 with TRBJ2-7, with 7 bases aligning to TRBD1. CDR3 length equals 14 residues. Germline values: CDR1 SGHDT, CDR2 YYEEEE. V dropped 4 bases and J dropped 3; count of bases not matched to a gene: 7. The CDR3 here is CASSTTGALYEQYF. The DNA of the CDR3 is TGTGCCAGCAGCACAACAGGGGCGCTCTACGAGCAGTACTTC.

Note on this clonotype: A read error may account for a junction end that differs from germline. The chain uses TRBV9 and TRBJ2-5; the D gene could be TRBD1 or TRBD2 (5 bases each). CDR3 length: 14 residues. In germline, CDR1 is SGDLS, CDR2 YYNGEE. CDR3 sequence (DNA): TGTGCCAGCAGCGCAGACGGGGACGGCAAGAGGCAGCACTTC. Translation: CASSADGDGKRQHF.

To note about this clonotype: Sequence at one end of the junction differs from germline and may be a read error. The chain is built from TRBV7-6 and TRBJ1-5; no reliable D call. The CDR3 sequence is 12 residues long. CDR1 SGHVS and CDR2 FNYEAQ come from the germline V gene. Here the CDR3 reads CAPRLVPQTRNF. The CDR3 DNA sequence: TGTGCTCCCCGCTTAGTTCCCCAGACCAGGAATTTT.

V gene TRBV7-2 combines with J gene TRBJ2-5, with D perhaps TRBD2 (7 bases). The CDR3 is made up of 14 amino acids. CDR1 is SGHTA, CDR2 FQGNSA, per germline. The V gene lost 6 bases and the J gene lost 7 bases, with 18 bases spanning the gap. The CDR3 spells CASRFRGGAGTQYF. The CDR3, as DNA: TGTGCCAGCAGGTTTAGGGGGGGGGCCGGGACCCAGTACTTC.

This sequence joins TRBV9 and TRBJ1-4; no firm D call. CDR3 size: 13 residues. V was trimmed by 3 bases and J by 16 bases, leaving 19 bases between them. Looked up from germline, CDR1 is SGDLS and CDR2 is YYNGEE. The CDR3 DNA reads as TGTGCCAGCAGCGAGGGAGAGCACAAAGATACGTTTTTT. Residues: CASSEGEHKDTFF.

V is TRBV20-1 and J is TRBJ1-1, with TRBD1 as a possible D gene (5 bases). The CDR3 extends over 13 amino acids. Germline CDR1 is DFQATT and CDR2 is SNEGSKA (reference sequence). Trimming removed 5 bases at V and 4 bases at J, with 14 bases between. This CDR3 is CSAGGRVSTEAFF. The CDR3 nucleotides are TGCAGTGCTGGGGGTCGGGTGAGCACTGAAGCTTTCTTT.

J is TRBJ1-5 and V is TRBV29-1, with TRBD1 matching over 10 bases. The CDR3 is made up of 13 amino acids. The junction had 5 bases not matched to a gene; V was cut back by 7 bases and J by 5 bases. CDR1 and CDR2 (germline): SQVTM, ANQGSEA. This CDR3 is CSAGTGEDQPQHF. Written as DNA, the CDR3 is TGCAGCGCCGGGACAGGGGAGGATCAGCCCCAGCATTTT.

V is TRBV2 and J is TRBJ2-1, with TRBD1 matching 8 bases. The germline V gene has CDR1 SNHLY and CDR2 FYNNEI. With 7 bases clipped from V and 4 bases from J, the junction kept 9 bases outside the gene matches. This CDR3 has 15 residues. CDR3 loop: CASKTRGTGYNEQFF. The CDR3, as DNA: TGTGCCAGCAAAACCCGGGGGACAGGATACAATGAGCAGTTCTTC.

This clonotype was recorded at least ten times. The chain is built from TRBV9 and TRBJ2-6; TRBD2 matches 12 bases. The trim removed 4 bases at V and 4 bases at J, leaving 9 bases unmatched. This CDR3 comprises 18 residues. Germline values: CDR1 SGDLS, CDR2 YYNGEE. The CDR3 loop reads CASSPLGLAGSGANVLTF. The CDR3 bases are TGTGCCAGCAGCCCACTCGGACTAGCGGGGTCCGGGGCCAACGTCCTGACTTTC.

To note about this clonotype: Being one base from a much bigger clone, this may be a read error. This chain links TRBV11-3 with TRBJ1-1, with unresolved D. From germline, CDR1 is SGHNT and CDR2 YENEEA. The CDR3 runs 13 residues. V was pared by 3 bases and J by 11 bases, with 16 bases between. CDR3 sequence: CASSFEAASRAFF. Here the CDR3 DNA reads TGTGCCAGCAGCTTTGAGGCGGCCTCCCGGGCTTTCTTT.

Comment on this clonotype: The junction differs from germline at one of its ends, possibly a read error. This sequence joins TRBV7-6 and TRBJ2-5, with D tentatively TRBD1 (7 bases). This CDR3 spans 14 amino acids. Germline values: CDR1 SGHVS, CDR2 FNYEAQ. The CDR3 DNA follows: TGCGCCAGCAGCGGCGACAGGGCTAGGGAGGCCCAGTACTTC. Its translation is CASSGDRAREAQYF.

Note on this clonotype: The germline gene is not matched at one end of the junction; a read error may be the cause. The chain uses TRBV10-3 and TRBJ2-1; maybe TRBD1 (6 bases). The end of the DNA fits TRBJ1-2 better, so the J call may be wrong. CDR3 size: 14 residues. Germline V gene sequence: CDR1 ENHRY, CDR2 SYGVKD. CDR3 DNA: TGTGCCATCAGCCAGCCCGACAGGAACTATGACTACACCTTC. Protein product: CAISQPDRNYDYTF.

Points on this clonotype: A read error is possible here, since a much larger clone lies one base away. V usage is TRBV9 and J usage is TRBJ1-5; 7 positions agree with TRBD1. The germline V gene encodes CDR1 SGDLS and CDR2 YYNGEE. V was pared by 7 bases and J by 5 bases, with 9 bases of the junction left unmatched. The CDR3 has 14 amino acids. The CDR3 DNA reads TGTGCCAGCGGCCAAGACAGGGACCATCAGCCCCAGCATTTT. It codes for CASGQDRDHQPQHF.

A note on this clonotype: Since no conserved phenylalanine or tryptophan closes the CDR3, a read error is the likely cause. The limits of the CDR3 on the DNA are not certain, so only TCRdb's listed CDR3 is given. The chain couples TRBV9 to TRBJ1-1. The CDR3 is 13 amino acids in total, end residues counted. CDR1 is SGDLS, CDR2 YYNGEE, per germline. CDR3 residues: CASSDRTKGNSLL.

This chain links TRBV9 with TRBJ2-7, with TRBD1 identical over 8 bases. J gave up 5 bases and V 4 bases, and 20 bases lay outside the gene matches. The germline CDR1 and CDR2 sequences are SGDLS and YYNGEE. The CDR3 length is 18 residues. The chain's CDR3 is CASSLDLRRQGSAHEQYF. In DNA form, the CDR3 reads TGTGCCAGCAGCTTGGACCTACGAAGACAGGGGTCGGCCCACGAGCAGTACTTC. Filled out from reference TRBV9 and TRBJ2-7, the complete variable domain reads DSGVTQTPKHLITATGQRVTLRCSPRSGDLSVYWYQQSLDQGLQFLIQYYNGEERAKGNILERFSAQQFPDLHSELNLSSLELGDSALYFCASSLDLRRQGSAHEQYFGPGTRLTVT.

This clonotype was counted a few times. A much more abundant neighbour one base away suggests this may be a read error. In this CDR3 the conserved last residue, phenylalanine or tryptophan, is missing, so a read error is likely. CDR3 sequence (DNA): TGTGCCAGCAGCTTAGACTGGGTGAACACTGAAGCTTTCCTT. Translation: CASSLDWVNTEAFL. This chain joins TRBV7-2 and TRBJ1-1; no reliable D call. Trimming took 1 base from V and 0 from J, leaving 6 bases between them. The germline gives CDR1 SGHTA, CDR2 FQGNSA. There are 14 residues in the CDR3.

A note on this clonotype: One end of the junction fails to match germline, which may point to a read error. This chain links TRBV7-9 with TRBJ1-6, with 8 bases matching TRBD1. The CDR3 is made up of 14 amino acids. CDR1 is SEHNR and CDR2 is FQNEAQ in the germline V gene (reference sequence). CDR3 DNA: TGTGCCAGCAGCTGGGGACAGGATATTAGCTACCTCTACTTT. Encoded protein: CASSWGQDISYLYF.

Notes on this clonotype: A read error is likely, as this CDR3 ends without the conserved phenylalanine or tryptophan. The V call is TRBV19, the J call TRBJ2-7, with a possible D match to TRBD2 (6 bases). There are 13 residues in the CDR3. Per the germline V gene, CDR1 is LNHDA and CDR2 is SQIVND (reference sequence). V was trimmed by 6 bases and J by 6 bases, leaving 15 bases between them. The DNA of the CDR3 is TGTGCCAGTAGCCGGGACTGGACCTGCGAGCAGTACTAC. Encoded protein: CASSRDWTCEQYY.

The chain employs TRBV7-2 and TRBJ2-2; a possible D gene is TRBD2 (5 bases). The CDR3 sequence is 15 residues long. The germline gives CDR1 SGHTA, CDR2 FQGNSA. The germline V and J ends were trimmed by 5 bases and 4 bases, with 14 bases remaining between them. The CDR3 DNA reads as TGTGCCAGCAGCAGCCCTAGCTCCCCCACCGGGGAGCTGTTTTTT. Amino acid sequence: CASSSPSSPTGELFF.

Regarding this clonotype: At one of its ends the junction is not consistent with the germline gene, which may arise from a read error. The chain carries TRBV5-6 and TRBJ2-5, with TRBD2 as a possible D gene (6 bases). The germline V gene encodes CDR1 SGHDT and CDR2 YYEEEE. The CDR3 is 14 residues long. CDR3 DNA sequence: TGTGCCAGCAGTTTGGGGACTGGGCCAGGGACCCAGTACTTC. Its protein product is CASSLGTGPGTQYF.

This sequence joins TRBV11-2 and TRBJ2-3; D gene unclear. Germline assignment: CDR1 SGHAT and CDR2 FQNNGV. Between the trimmed V and J ends, which lost 4 bases and 0 bases, there was a span of 11 bases. This CDR3 is built from 15 residues. The DNA for the CDR3 is TGTGCCAGCAGCTCCAACCCACAGAGCACAGATACGCAGTATTTT. Translation gives CASSSNPQSTDTQYF.

As regards this clonotype: At one of its ends the junction is not consistent with the germline gene, which may arise from a read error. The chain carries TRBV7-2 and TRBJ2-1; the D is unclear. The CDR3 consists of 15 residues. Germline CDR1 and CDR2: SGHTA and FQGNSA. Here the CDR3 reads CASSPGAGAYDLKFF. The CDR3 DNA reads TGCGCCAGCAGCCCCGGAGCTGGCGCCTACGATCTGAAGTTCTTC.

There are many counts of this clonotype. The rearrangement joins TRBV20-1 to TRBJ1-2; possibly TRBD1 for D (5 bases). The germline gives CDR1 DFQATT, CDR2 SNEGSKA (reference sequence). This CDR3 is built from 13 residues. Trimming took off 1 base at V and 8 bases at J, with 14 bases between the two ends. CDR3 protein: CSARGREALGYTF. The CDR3 nucleotides are TGCAGTGCTAGAGGCAGGGAAGCCTTGGGCTACACCTTC.

The CDR3 is CASRTRTPGTGTQYF. CDR3 bases: TGTGCCAGCCGCACCCGAACACCGGGAACAGGAACACAGTACTTC. The gene calls are TRBV7-9 and TRBJ2-7; D could derive from TRBD1 or TRBD2 (5 bases each). The CDR3 extends over 15 amino acids. CDR1 and CDR2 from the germline V gene are SEHNR and FQNEAQ (reference sequence). V was shortened by 8 bases and J by 10 bases, with 27 bases between the two germline ends. Full variable domain (rest looked up from reference TRBV7-9 and TRBJ2-7): DTGVSQNPRHKITKRGQNVTFRCDPISEHNRLYWYRQTLGQGPEFLTYFQNEAQLEKSRLLSDRFSAERPKGSFSTLEIQRTEQGDSAMYLCASRTRTPGTGTQYFGPGTRLTVT.

As for this clonotype: A single base separates this from a much larger clone, so it may be a read error. V gene TRBV12-3 or TRBV12-4 combines with J gene TRBJ1-1; 7 positions agree with TRBD1. The CDR3 extends over 15 amino acids. With V trimmed by 2 bases and J by 3 bases, 6 bases remained unmatched. The CDR3 protein is CASSLQGVGDTEAFF. The DNA for the CDR3 is TGTGCCAGCAGTTTACAGGGGGTGGGCGACACTGAAGCTTTCTTT.

This clonotype is a singleton in its sample. A read error is likely, as this CDR3 ends without the conserved phenylalanine or tryptophan. The DNA is left out, because the CDR3 cannot be placed on it with certainty; the CDR3 is given as TCRdb lists it. The V and J genes are TRBV9 and TRBJ1-1. Germline loops: CDR1 SGDLS, CDR2 YYNGEE. The CDR3 is 13 residues long, ends included. The CDR3: CASSEGSGRGSFL.

In this sample, this clonotype turned up many times. This chain links TRBV20-1 with TRBJ1-5; D gene uncertain. Germline V gene sequence: CDR1 DFQATT, CDR2 SNEGSKA (reference sequence). Between the trimmed V and J ends, which lost 2 bases and 1 base, there was a span of 15 bases. This CDR3 is built from 16 residues. CDR3 DNA sequence: TGCAGTGCTAGAAAGGAGCGGGGAATGAGCAATCAGCCCCAGCATTTT. Residues: CSARKERGMSNQPQHF.

Notes on this clonotype: The conserved phenylalanine or tryptophan is not found at the CDR3 terminus, so this likely reflects a read error. The DNA is omitted, as the CDR3 cannot be located on it reliably, and the CDR3 follows TCRdb's listing. The CDR3 sequence is CASSADRADPQDTQ. The chain recombines TRBV2 with TRBJ1-2; the table's D gene call, TRBD1, was not cross checked with the DNA. Germline loops: CDR1 SNHLY, CDR2 FYNNEI. Ends included, the CDR3 has 14 residues.

This clonotype has more than one count but fewer than ten. The CDR3 coding sequence is TGTGCCACCAGCAGAGATTCAGGGTTCTACGAGCAGTACTTC. Its protein is CATSRDSGFYEQYF. This sequence joins TRBV15 and TRBJ2-7, with a tentative D call TRBD1 (5 bases). The CDR3 totals 14 residues. Germline loops: CDR1 LNHNV, CDR2 YYDKDF (reference sequence). The ends were cut back, 0 bases at V and 3 bases at J, with 9 bases in the middle.